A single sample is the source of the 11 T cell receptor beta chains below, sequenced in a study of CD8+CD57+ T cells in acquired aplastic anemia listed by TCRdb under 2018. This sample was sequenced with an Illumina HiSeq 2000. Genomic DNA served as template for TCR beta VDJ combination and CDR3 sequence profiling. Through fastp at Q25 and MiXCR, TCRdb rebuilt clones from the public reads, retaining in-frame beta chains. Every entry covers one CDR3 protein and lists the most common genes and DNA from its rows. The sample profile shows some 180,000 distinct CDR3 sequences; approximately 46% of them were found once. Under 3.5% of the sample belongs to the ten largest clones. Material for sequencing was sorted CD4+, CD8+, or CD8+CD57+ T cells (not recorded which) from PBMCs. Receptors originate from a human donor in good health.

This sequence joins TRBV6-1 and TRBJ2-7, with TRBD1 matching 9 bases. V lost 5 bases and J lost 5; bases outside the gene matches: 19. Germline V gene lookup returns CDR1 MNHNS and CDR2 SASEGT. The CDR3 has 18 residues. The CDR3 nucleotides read TGTGCCAGCAGTATGGACAGGGGCTGGGGCGGGAGTTGTGACGAGCAGTACTTC. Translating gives CASSMDRGWGGSCDEQYF.

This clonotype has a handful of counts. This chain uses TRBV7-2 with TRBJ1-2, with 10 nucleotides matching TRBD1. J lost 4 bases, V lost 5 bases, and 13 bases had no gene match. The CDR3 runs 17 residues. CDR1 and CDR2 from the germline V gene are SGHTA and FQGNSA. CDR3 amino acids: CASSQSVTGGASYGYTF. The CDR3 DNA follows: TGTGCCAGCAGCCAAAGTGTGACAGGGGGCGCTTCCTATGGCTACACCTTC. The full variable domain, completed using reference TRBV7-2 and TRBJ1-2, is GAGVSQSPSNKVTEKGKDVELRCDPISGHTALYWYRQSLGQGLEFLIYFQGNSAPDKSGLPSDRFSAERTGGSVSTLTIQRTQQEDSAVYLCASSQSVTGGASYGYTFGSGTRLTVV.

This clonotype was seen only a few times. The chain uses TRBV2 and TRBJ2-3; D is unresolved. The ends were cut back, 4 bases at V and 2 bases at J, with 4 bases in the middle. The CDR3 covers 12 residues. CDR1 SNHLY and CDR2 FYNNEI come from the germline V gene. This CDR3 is CASSGNTDTQYF. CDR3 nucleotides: TGTGCCAGCAGTGGAAACACAGATACGCAGTATTTT. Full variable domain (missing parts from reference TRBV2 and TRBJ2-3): EPEVTQTPSHQVTQMGQEVILRCVPISNHLYFYWYRQILGQKVEFLVSFYNNEISEKSEIFDDQFSVERPDGSNFTLKIRSTKLEDSAMYFCASSGNTDTQYFGPGTRLTVL.

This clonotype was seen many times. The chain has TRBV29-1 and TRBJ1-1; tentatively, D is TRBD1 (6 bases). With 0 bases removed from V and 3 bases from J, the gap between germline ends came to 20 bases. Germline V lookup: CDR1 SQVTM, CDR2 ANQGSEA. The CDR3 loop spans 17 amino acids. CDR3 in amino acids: CSVEDKGDQGIHTEAFF. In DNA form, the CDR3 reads TGCAGCGTTGAAGATAAGGGGGACCAGGGGATTCACACTGAAGCTTTCTTT.

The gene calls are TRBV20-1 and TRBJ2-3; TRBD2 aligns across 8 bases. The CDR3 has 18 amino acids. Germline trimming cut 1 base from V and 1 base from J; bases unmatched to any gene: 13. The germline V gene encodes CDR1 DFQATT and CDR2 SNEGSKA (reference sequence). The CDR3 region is CSARGLGSGTRGTDTQYF. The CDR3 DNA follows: TGCAGTGCTAGAGGGTTAGGTAGCGGGACGCGGGGCACAGATACGCAGTATTTT.

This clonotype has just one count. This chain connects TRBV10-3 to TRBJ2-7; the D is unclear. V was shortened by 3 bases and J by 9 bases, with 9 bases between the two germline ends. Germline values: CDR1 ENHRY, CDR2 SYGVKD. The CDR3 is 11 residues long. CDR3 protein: CAISDRIGQYF. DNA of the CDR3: TGTGCCATCAGTGACCGTATCGGGCAGTACTTC.

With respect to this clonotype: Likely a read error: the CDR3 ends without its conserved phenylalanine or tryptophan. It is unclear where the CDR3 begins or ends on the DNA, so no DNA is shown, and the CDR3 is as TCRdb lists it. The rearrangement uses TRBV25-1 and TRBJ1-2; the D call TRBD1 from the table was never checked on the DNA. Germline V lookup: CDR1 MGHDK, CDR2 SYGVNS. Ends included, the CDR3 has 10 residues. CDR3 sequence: CASSLRDREN.

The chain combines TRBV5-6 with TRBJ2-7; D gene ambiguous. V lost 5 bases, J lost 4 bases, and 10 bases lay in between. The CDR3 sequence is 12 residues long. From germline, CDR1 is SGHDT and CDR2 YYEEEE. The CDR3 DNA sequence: TGTGCCAGCAGTTCTGACTTGTACGAGCAGTACTTC. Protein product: CASSSDLYEQYF.

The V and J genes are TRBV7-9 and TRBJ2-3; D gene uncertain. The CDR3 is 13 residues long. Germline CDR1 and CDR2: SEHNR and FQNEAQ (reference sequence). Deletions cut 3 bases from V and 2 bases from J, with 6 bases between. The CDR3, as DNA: TGTGCCAGCAGCTTCGGCAACACAGATACGCAGTATTTT. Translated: CASSFGNTDTQYF.

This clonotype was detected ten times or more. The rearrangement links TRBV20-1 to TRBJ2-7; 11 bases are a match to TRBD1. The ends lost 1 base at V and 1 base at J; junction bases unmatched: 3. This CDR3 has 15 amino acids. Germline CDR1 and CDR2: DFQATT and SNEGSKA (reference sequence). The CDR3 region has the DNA TGCAGTGCTAGAGGGGGGACAGGGGGATCCTACGAGCAGTACTTC. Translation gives CSARGGTGGSYEQYF.

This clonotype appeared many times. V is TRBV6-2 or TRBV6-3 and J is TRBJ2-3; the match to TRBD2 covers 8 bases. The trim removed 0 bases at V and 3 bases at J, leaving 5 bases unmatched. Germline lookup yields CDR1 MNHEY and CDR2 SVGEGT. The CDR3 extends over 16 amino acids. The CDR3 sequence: CASSYSVIAGTDTQYF. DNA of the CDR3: TGTGCCAGCAGTTACTCGGTAATAGCGGGAACAGATACGCAGTATTTT.